This T cell receptor beta chain was profiled in a study of identical twins. Study results and caveats: Analyses of zero insertions could be partly confounded by invariant MAIT and iNKT cells. Monozygotic twin pairs showed more out-of-frame TCR alpha sharing than models estimated.

The cDNA had a unique molecular identifier and a template-switch universal primer site. TCRdb re-analysed the 5' RACE reads in MiXCR, keeping a single row per CDR3 protein. Here the sample spans some 300,000 distinct CDR3 sequences, 9% to 15% being singletons. This clonotype was detected many times. The antigen remains undetermined. These sequences were also reported in another study, on yellow fever vaccine responses in identical twins.

This receptor was identified in a woman aged 18-29 years in good health. The sequenced sample was CD8+ T cells sorted from blood.

The CDR3 sequence: CASSHPGTDENNEQFF. The CDR3 bases are TGTGCCAGCAGCCACCCCGGGACAGACGAAAACAATGAGCAGTTCTTC. This sequence joins TRBV4-2 and TRBJ2-1; 7 bases fit TRBD1. Germline V gene lookup returns CDR1 LGHNA and CDR2 YNFKEQ. The CDR3 spans 16 residues. V was pared by 3 bases and J by 5 bases, with 10 bases of the junction left unmatched.